A single sample gave rise to the 8 T cell receptor beta chains below, sequenced in a study of identical twins. MiXCR was run by TCRdb on the 5' RACE reads, yielding one entry per CDR3 protein. The table has under 900,000 distinct CDR3 sequences, 18% seen once. The same data also contributed to another study, on T cells expressing NK-cell markers.

The sequencing input was PBMCs. The receptors here all came from a woman aged 18-30 years in good health.

In this sample, this clonotype turned up a few times. The genes are TRBV7-9 and TRBJ2-3; D gene uncertain. This CDR3 region has 15 residues. V gave up 5 bases and J gave up 0 bases, with 12 bases separating them. Germline lookup yields CDR1 SEHNR and CDR2 FQNEAQ (reference sequence). As DNA, the CDR3 is TGTGCCAGCAGCGGCCCCCGTTCCAGCACAGATACGCAGTATTTT. This sequence encodes CASSGPRSSTDTQYF.

The genes are TRBV7-8 and TRBJ2-1; D remains unclear. The CDR3 runs 13 residues. Trimming cost V 5 bases and J 7 bases, with 12 bases left between them. Per germline, CDR1 SGHVS and CDR2 FQNEAQ. In DNA form, the CDR3 reads TGTGCCAGCAGCCTACTGGTCTCAAATGAGCAGTTCTTC. Translating gives CASSLLVSNEQFF.

There are a few counts of this clonotype. The V and J genes are TRBV29-1 and TRBJ2-1, with TRBD2 matching 10 bases. There are 15 residues in the CDR3. Germline CDR1 is SQVTM and CDR2 is ANQGSEA. The ends lost 1 base at V and 6 bases at J; junction bases unmatched: 6. The CDR3 nucleotides are TGCAGCGTTGAAGCTAGCGGGAGCACCGGCAATGAGCAGTTCTTC. This translates into CSVEASGSTGNEQFF.

The chain employs TRBV12-3 or TRBV12-4 and TRBJ2-6; possibly TRBD1 for D (6 bases). V dropped 6 bases and J dropped 4 bases, with 16 bases sitting between them. The CDR3 length is 16 residues. Here the CDR3 DNA reads TGTGCCAGCAGGGTGCAGGGGATTGCGGGGGCCAACGTCCTGACTTTC. This sequence encodes CASRVQGIAGANVLTF.

This clonotype has just a few counts. The chain's CDR3 is CAWSPWTNTGELFF. CDR3 nucleotide sequence: TGTGCCTGGAGTCCCTGGACGAACACCGGGGAGCTGTTTTTT. The J gene is TRBJ2-2, the V gene TRBV30; D is unresolved. CDR1 is GTSNPN and CDR2 is SVGIG in the germline V gene (reference sequence). Trimming took 2 bases from V and 0 from J, leaving 7 bases between them. This CDR3 is built from 14 residues. The entire variable domain, with the rest obtained from reference TRBV30 and TRBJ2-2, is as follows: SQTIHQWPATLVQPVGSPLSLECTVEGTSNPNLYWYRQAAGRGLQLLFYSVGIGQISSEVPQNLSASRPQDRQFILSSKKLLLSDSGFYLCAWSPWTNTGELFFGEGSRLTVL.

Only a few counts were recorded for this clonotype. The rearrangement uses TRBV12-3 or TRBV12-4 and TRBJ2-1; possible D gene TRBD1, 6 bases. V was cut by 2 bases and J by 4 bases, with 27 bases left in between. CDR3 size: 20 residues. In nucleotides, the CDR3 is TGTGCCAGCAGTTTAACCGGACTCCGACCAGGGGTCCCGATATACAATGAGCAGTTCTTC. Translated: CASSLTGLRPGVPIYNEQFF.

This chain links TRBV5-1 with TRBJ2-7; TRBD1 matches 11 bases. The V gene end was trimmed by 2 bases and the J gene end by 5 bases; junction bases not matched to a gene: 6. The CDR3 runs 15 residues. The germline CDR1 and CDR2 sequences are SGHRS and YFSETQ. CDR3 sequence (DNA): TGCGCCAGCAGCTTCGAGGGACAGGGGGTCCACGAGCAGTACTTC. Amino acids: CASSFEGQGVHEQYF.

This clonotype has a handful of counts. This chain links TRBV11-2 with TRBJ2-7; 8 bases match TRBD1. V shed 6 bases and J 3 bases; nucleotides not matched to a gene: 4. The CDR3 contains 13 residues. CDR1 and CDR2 (germline): SGHAT, FQNNGV. Here the CDR3 DNA reads TGTGCCAGCAGTCCGGACAGGGACTACGAGCAGTACTTC. Its translation: CASSPDRDYEQYF.